This T cell receptor beta chain was sequenced in a study of T-cell reconstitution after alpha-beta-depleted transplantation in children. Library preparation (for TCRbeta) was performed with unique molecular identifiers. TCRdb ran MiXCR on the PCR reads and lists one entry per CDR3 protein. The sample has 200,000 to 250,000 distinct CDR3 sequences, around 7% seen once. CDR1 SGHVS and CDR2 FQNEAQ come from the germline V gene. The CDR3 runs 15 residues. V was clipped by 1 base and J by 7 bases, with 14 bases between them. Regarding the study as a whole: It was newly produced T cells that mostly accounted for T-cell counts and diversity one year after transplant. Surviving recipient T cells and thymic progenitors underlay high day-60 TCRbeta diversity in some patients.

This clonotype has ten or more counts. Its antigen is not known. The specimen comprised PBMCs, sampled before TCRalphabeta/CD19-depleted stem cell transplant. The rearrangement joins TRBV7-8 to TRBJ1-5, with no clear D. The clonotype comes from a boy younger than 10 with acute lymphoblastic leukemia, due to receive a stem cell transplant. CDR3 in amino acids: CASSLVKGSNQPQHF. DNA of the CDR3: TGTGCCAGCAGCTTAGTTAAGGGATCAAACCAGCCCCAGCATTTT.